This TCR beta chain was obtained from a study of T cells after posttransplantation cyclophosphamide (dated by TCRdb to the mid-2010s). In the study overall: The study tracked T cell repertoire reconstitution by TRB sequencing after myeloablative bone marrow transplantation using posttransplantation cyclophosphamide as GVHD prophylaxis. Antigen receptor sequencing covered samples from some 35 PTCy-treated patients and fewer than 20 of their related bone marrow donors. Blood from all 35 or so PTCy patients with 1-year posttransplant specimens was subjected to TRB sequencing. TRB sequencing was also done on up to roughly 3 additional blood samples from 2 to 5.2 years after transplant in 3 patients, and on pretransplant blood from 4 patients. Because TRA and TRB clonality correlated tightly in under ten samples, the subsequent TCR analyses were limited to TRB only. Public TRB sequences were searched against a database of over 3,600 sequences associated with responses to pathogens, tumor antigens, self-antigens and alloantigens. The paper as a whole reports these results and caveats: Donor-recipient similarity was low at 1-2 months but increased during the first year, and donor CD8+ memory clones often dominated later blood repertoires. The TRB repertoires of T cells infiltrating skin or GI tract showed only limited overlap with the TRB repertoires of T cells in blood. Across approximately 45 patients, recipient CMV seropositivity and CMV reactivation were highly associated with TRB clonality; PTCy diversity was similar to CNI/methotrexate controls.

In light of the paper, this sample's treatment or condition label describes: high-dose cyclophosphamide on days +3 and +4 as single-agent GVHD prophylaxis. PTCy patients received busulfan and fludarabine conditioning, a related or unrelated marrow graft, and cyclophosphamide on days +3 and +4. PTCy-treated patients were drawn from a prospective multi-institutional clinical trial. Mononuclear cells from peripheral blood and bone marrow were separated by Ficoll-Hypaque density centrifugation and then cryopreserved. Sorting of CD4+ and CD8+ T cells, including naive and memory subsets, was performed by FACS on a FACSAria II. Remarks on this clone: The specificity of this receptor is unknown. No much larger clone exists at a distance of one base, and base qualities are not known.

Genomic DNA was used for TRB sequencing, which was performed with the immunoSEQ assay at survey resolution or with the hsTCRB kit. In the authors' own workflow: The immunoSEQ software handled the initial read processing, while the LymphoSeq R package was used for the repertoire analyses. Clonality was calculated as 1 minus normalized Shannon entropy, and the Gini coefficient was also calculated for each TRB dataset. To infer phenotypes in unsorted samples, TRB sequences from sorted subsets of the recipient or donor were mapped onto unsorted samples from the same recipient. Imported from immuneACCESS, the table was reduced by TCRdb to in-frame sequences with V and J called. These copies leave out some clones; in studies compared against another copy, an unresolved V gene accounts for under half, and the cause of the remainder is not known. V, J and clone size derive from that table, while D and trimming were established from the DNA sequence. This sample has hundreds of clones in its table, and roughly 59% of those were observed once. The ten largest clones add up to approximately 60% of the sample.

The TCR originated in a male patient between 45 and 60 years old who received an allogeneic stem cell transplant from an unrelated donor, was CMV-positive, and had acute GVHD only. Following transplantation, part of the T cell population may be supplied by the graft donor rather than the patient. This specimen consisted of CD8+ T cells sorted from blood, obtained after allogeneic stem cell transplant with posttransplant cyclophosphamide.

The CDR3 sequence is CASSPRTDLYNEQFF. The nucleotide sequence reads as follows: TGTGCCAGCAGCCCTCGGACAGATTTATACAATGAGCAGTTCTTC. The chain is assembled from TRBV11-1 and TRBJ2-1; a tentative D match to TRBD1 spans 6 bases. V and J are truncated by 5 bases and 4 bases respectively, leaving an intervening sequence of 15 bases. Based on the germline V gene (reference sequence), the CDR1 and CDR2 sequences are SGHAT and FQDESV. The CDR3 measures 15 amino acids from cysteine to phenylalanine. The DNA shown is the 45-base CDR3, in frame from base 1.